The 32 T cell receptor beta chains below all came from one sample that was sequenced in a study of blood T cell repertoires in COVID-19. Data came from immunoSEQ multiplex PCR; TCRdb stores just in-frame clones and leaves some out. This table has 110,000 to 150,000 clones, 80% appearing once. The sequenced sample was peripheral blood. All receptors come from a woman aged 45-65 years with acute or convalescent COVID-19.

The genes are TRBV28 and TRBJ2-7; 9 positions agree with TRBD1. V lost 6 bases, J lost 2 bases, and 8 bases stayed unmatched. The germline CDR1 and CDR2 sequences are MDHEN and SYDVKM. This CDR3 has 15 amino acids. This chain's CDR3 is CASSPPGQGPYEQYF. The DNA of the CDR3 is TGTGCCAGCAGCCCACCGGGACAGGGCCCCTACGAGCAGTACTTC.

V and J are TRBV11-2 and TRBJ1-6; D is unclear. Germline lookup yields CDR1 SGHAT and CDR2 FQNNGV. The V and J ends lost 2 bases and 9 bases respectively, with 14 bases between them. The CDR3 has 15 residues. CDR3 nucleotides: TGTGCCAGCAGCTTACAGAGTACGGCGGTTTCACCCCTCCACTTT. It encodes CASSLQSTAVSPLHF. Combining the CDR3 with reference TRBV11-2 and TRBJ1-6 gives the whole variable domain EAGVAQSPRYKIIEKRQSVAFWCNPISGHATLYWYQQILGQGPKLLIQFQNNGVVDDSQLPKDRFSAERLKGVDSTLKIQPAKLEDSAVYLCASSLQSTAVSPLHFGNGTRLTVT.

CDR3 amino acids: CSVSTGESNGYTF. The CDR3 nucleotides read TGCAGCGTTTCCACAGGGGAATCAAATGGCTACACCTTC. This chain uses TRBV29-1 with TRBJ1-2; 7 bases match TRBD1. CDR3 length: 13 amino acids. Trimming took 5 bases from V and 6 from J; bases not matched to a gene: 9. CDR1 is SQVTM and CDR2 is ANQGSEA in the germline V gene.

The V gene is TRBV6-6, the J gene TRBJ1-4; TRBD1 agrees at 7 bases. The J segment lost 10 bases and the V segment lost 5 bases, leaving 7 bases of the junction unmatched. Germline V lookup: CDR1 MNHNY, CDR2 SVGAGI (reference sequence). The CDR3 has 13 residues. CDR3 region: CASSRGTERKLFF. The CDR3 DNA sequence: TGTGCCAGCAGTCGAGGGACAGAACGAAAACTGTTTTTT.

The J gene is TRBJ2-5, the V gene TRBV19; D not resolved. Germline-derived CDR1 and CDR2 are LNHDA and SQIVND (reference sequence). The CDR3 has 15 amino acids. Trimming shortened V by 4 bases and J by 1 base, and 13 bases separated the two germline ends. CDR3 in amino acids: CASSSTSLTQETQYF. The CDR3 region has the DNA TGTGCCAGTAGTAGTACATCCCTCACCCAAGAGACCCAGTACTTC.

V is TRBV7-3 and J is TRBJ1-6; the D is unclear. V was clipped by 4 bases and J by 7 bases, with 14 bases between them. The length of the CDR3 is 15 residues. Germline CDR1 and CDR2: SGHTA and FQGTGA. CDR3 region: CASSSRGSQNSPLHF. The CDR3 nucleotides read TGTGCCAGCAGCTCCCGTGGGAGCCAAAATTCACCCCTCCACTTT. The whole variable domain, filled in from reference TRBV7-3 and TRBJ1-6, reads GAGVSQTPSNKVTEKGKYVELRCDPISGHTALYWYRQSLGQGPEFLIYFQGTGAADDSGLPNDRFFAVRPEGSVSTLKIQRTERGDSAVYLCASSSRGSQNSPLHFGNGTRLTVT.

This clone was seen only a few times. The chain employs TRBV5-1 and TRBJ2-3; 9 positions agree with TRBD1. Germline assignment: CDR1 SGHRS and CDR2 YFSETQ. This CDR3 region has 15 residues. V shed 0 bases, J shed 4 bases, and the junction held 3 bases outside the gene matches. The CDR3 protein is CASSLDRGLADTQYF. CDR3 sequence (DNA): TGCGCCAGCAGCTTGGACAGGGGGCTCGCAGATACGCAGTATTTT.

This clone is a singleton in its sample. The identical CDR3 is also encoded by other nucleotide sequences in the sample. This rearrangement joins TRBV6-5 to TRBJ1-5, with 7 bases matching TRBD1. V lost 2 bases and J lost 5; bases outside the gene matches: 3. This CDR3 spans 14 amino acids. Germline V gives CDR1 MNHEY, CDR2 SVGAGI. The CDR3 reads CASSYRQGHQPQHF. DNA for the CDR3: TGTGCCAGCAGTTACCGACAGGGACATCAGCCCCAGCATTTT.

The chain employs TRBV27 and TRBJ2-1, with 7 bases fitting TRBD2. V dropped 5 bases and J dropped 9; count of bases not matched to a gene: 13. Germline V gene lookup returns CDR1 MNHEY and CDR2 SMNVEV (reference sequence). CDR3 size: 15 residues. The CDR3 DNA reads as TGTGCCAGCAGTATAACCCGGACTAGTCGGGGTGAGCAGTTCTTC. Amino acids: CASSITRTSRGEQFF.

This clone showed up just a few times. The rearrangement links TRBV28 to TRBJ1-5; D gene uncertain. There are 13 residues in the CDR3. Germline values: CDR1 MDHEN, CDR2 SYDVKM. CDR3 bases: TGTGGCTCCCGGGGTTCTAGCAATCAGCCCCAGCATTTT. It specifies CGSRGSSNQPQHF. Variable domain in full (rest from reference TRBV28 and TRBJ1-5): DVKVTQSSRYLVKRTGEKVFLECVQDMDHENMFWYRQDPGLGLRLIYFSYDVKMKEKGDIPEGYSVSREKKERFSLILESASTNQTSMYLCGSRGSSNQPQHFGDGTRLSIL.

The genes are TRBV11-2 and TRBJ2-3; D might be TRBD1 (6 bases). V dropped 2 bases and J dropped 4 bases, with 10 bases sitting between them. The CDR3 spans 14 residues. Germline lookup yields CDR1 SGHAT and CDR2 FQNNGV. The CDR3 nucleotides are TGTGCCAGCAGCTTATTGGGGGCCCCAGATACGCAGTATTTT. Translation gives CASSLLGAPDTQYF.

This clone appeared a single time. The CDR3 DNA reads TGTGCCAGCAGCCAAGGGACAGAAGAGACCCAGTACTTC. It encodes CASSQGTEETQYF. The chain joins TRBV11-2 to TRBJ2-5; 7 bases align to TRBD1. Germline-derived CDR1 and CDR2 are SGHAT and FQNNGV. V gave up 5 bases and J gave up 3 bases; unmatched junction bases: 3. The CDR3 covers 13 residues.

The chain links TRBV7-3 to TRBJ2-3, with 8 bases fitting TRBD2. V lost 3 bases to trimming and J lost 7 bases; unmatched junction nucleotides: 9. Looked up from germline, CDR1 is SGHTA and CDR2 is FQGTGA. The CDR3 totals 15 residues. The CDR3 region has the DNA TGTGCCAGCAGCTTTAGCGCGGGGGGCCTGAATACGCAGTATTTT. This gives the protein CASSFSAGGLNTQYF.

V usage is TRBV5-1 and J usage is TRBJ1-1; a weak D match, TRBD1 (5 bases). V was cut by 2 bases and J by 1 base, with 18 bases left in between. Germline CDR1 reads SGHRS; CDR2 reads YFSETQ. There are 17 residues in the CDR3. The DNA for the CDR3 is TGCGCCAGCAGCTTAGGTAGCGGATATCAGGGGAACACTGAAGCTTTCTTT. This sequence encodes CASSLGSGYQGNTEAFF.

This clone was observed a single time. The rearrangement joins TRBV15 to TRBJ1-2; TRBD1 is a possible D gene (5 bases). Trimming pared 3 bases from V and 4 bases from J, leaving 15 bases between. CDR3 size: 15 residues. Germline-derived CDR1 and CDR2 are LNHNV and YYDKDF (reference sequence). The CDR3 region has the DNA TGTGCCACCAGCAGTTCCAGGGAAATGGGCTATGGCTACACCTTC. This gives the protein CATSSSREMGYGYTF. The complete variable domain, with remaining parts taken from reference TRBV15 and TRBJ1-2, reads DAMVIQNPRYQVTQFGKPVTLSCSQTLNHNVMYWYQQKSSQAPKLLFHYYDKDFNNEADTPDNFQSRRPNTSFCFLDIRSPGLGDTAMYLCATSSSREMGYGYTFGSGTRLTVV.

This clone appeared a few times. The CDR3 bases are TGTGCCAGCAGCACCAATACAGGGTTTGGAGAGACCCAGTACTTC. Translation: CASSTNTGFGETQYF. This chain links TRBV7-8 with TRBJ2-5, with D perhaps matching TRBD1 (6 bases). Per germline, CDR1 SGHVS and CDR2 FQNEAQ. This CDR3 has 15 amino acids. V gave up 5 bases and J gave up 4 bases, with 17 bases separating them.

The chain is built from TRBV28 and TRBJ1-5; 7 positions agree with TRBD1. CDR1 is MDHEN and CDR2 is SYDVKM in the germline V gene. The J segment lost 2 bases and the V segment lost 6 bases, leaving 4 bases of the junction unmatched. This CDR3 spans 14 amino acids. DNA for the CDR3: TGTGCCAGCAGCCTTGGACAGGGCAATCAGCCCCAGCATTTT. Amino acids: CASSLGQGNQPQHF.

This CDR3 is CASHSPGEAFF. The CDR3 DNA is TGTGCCAGCCATTCACCGGGTGAAGCTTTCTTT. This chain links TRBV6-6 with TRBJ1-1; D gene unclear. Deletions cut 8 bases from V and 7 bases from J, with 11 bases between. CDR3 length equals 11 residues. CDR1 and CDR2 (germline): MNHNY, SVGAGI (reference sequence).

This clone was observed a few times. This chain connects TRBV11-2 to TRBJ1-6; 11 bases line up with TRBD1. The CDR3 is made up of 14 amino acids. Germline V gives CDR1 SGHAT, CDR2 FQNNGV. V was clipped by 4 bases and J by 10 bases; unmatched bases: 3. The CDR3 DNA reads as TGTGCCAGCAGCTGGGGACAGGGGGAATCACCCCTCCACTTT. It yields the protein CASSWGQGESPLHF.

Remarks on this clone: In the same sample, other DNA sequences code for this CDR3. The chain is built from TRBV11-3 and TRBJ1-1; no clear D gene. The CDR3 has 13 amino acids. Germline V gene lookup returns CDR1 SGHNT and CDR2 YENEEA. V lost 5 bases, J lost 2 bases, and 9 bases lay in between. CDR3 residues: CASSLAENTEAFF. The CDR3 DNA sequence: TGTGCCAGCAGCCTGGCTGAAAACACTGAAGCTTTCTTT.

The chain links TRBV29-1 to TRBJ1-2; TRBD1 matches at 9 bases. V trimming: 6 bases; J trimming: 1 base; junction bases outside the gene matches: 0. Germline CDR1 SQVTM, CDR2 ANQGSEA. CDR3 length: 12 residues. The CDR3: CSVGQGNYGYTF. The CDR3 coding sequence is TGCAGCGTGGGACAGGGTAACTATGGCTACACCTTC.

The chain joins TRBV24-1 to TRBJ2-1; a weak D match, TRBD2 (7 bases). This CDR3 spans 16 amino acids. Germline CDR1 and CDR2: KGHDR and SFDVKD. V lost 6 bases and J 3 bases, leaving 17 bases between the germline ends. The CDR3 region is CATSWSRGDNYNEQFF. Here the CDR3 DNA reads TGTGCCACCAGTTGGAGCCGGGGGGACAACTACAATGAGCAGTTCTTC.

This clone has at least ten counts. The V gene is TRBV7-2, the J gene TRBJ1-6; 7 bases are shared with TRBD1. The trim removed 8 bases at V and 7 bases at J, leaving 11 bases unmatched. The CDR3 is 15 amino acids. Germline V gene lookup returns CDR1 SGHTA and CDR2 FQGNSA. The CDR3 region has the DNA TGTGCCAGCCTACCGGGACAGTCAGAAAATTCACCCCTCCACTTT. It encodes CASLPGQSENSPLHF.

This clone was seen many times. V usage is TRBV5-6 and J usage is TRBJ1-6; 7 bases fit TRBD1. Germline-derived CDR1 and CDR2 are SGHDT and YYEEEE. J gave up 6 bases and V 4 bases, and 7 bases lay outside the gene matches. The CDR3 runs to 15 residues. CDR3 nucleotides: TGTGCCAGCAGCGCCAACAGGGGTTCTAATTCACCCCTCCACTTT. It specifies CASSANRGSNSPLHF.

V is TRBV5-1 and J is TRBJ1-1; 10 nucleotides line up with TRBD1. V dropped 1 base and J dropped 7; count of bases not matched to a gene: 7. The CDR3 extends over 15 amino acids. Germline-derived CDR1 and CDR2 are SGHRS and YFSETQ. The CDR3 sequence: CASSLSRQGAGEAFF. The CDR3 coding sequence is TGCGCCAGCAGCTTGTCGAGACAGGGGGCCGGTGAAGCTTTCTTT.

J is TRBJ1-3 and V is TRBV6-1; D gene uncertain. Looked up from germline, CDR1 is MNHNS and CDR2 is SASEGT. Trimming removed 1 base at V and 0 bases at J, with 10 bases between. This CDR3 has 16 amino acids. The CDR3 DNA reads TGTGCCAGCAGTGAAGTACAGTCAAGCTCTGGAAACACCATATATTTT. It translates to CASSEVQSSSGNTIYF.

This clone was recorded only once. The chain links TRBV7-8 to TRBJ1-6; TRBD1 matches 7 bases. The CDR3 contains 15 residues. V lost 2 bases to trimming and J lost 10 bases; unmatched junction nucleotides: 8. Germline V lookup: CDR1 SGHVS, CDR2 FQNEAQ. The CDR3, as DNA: TGTGCCAGCAGCTTAAGATACAGGGGCGGCTCACCCCTCCACTTT. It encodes CASSLRYRGGSPLHF.

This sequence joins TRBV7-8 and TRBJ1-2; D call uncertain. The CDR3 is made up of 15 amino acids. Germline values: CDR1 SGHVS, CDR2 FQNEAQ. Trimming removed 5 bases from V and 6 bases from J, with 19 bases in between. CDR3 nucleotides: TGTGCCAGCAGCCCCACCAGGCAGGAAACCGATGGCTACACCTTC. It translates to CASSPTRQETDGYTF. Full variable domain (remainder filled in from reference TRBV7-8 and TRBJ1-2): GAGVSQSPRYKVAKRGQDVALRCDPISGHVSLFWYQQALGQGPEFLTYFQNEAQLDKSGLPSDRFFAERPEGSVSTLKIQRTQQEDSAVYLCASSPTRQETDGYTFGSGTRLTVV.

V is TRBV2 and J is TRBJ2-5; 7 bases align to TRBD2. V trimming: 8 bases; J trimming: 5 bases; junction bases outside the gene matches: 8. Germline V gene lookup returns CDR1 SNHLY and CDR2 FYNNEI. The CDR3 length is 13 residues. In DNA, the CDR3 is TGTGCCAGCTCTCGGGGGGACCCCGAGACCCAGTACTTC. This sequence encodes CASSRGDPETQYF.

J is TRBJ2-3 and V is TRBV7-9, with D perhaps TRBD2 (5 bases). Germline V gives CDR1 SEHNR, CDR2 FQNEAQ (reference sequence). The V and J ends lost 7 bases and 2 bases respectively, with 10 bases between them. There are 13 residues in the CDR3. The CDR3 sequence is CASTWENTDTQYF. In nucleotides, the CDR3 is TGTGCCAGCACATGGGAGAACACAGATACGCAGTATTTT.

The CDR3 reads CASSYSMQRGSHQETQYF. In DNA, the CDR3 is TGTGCCAGCAGTTACTCGATGCAGCGGGGGAGCCACCAAGAGACCCAGTACTTC. The chain uses TRBV6-2 or TRBV6-3 and TRBJ2-5; 8 nucleotides align to TRBD2. The CDR3 runs to 18 residues. Germline V gene lookup returns CDR1 MNHEY and CDR2 SVGEGT. J gave up 0 bases and V 0 bases, and 9 bases lay outside the gene matches.

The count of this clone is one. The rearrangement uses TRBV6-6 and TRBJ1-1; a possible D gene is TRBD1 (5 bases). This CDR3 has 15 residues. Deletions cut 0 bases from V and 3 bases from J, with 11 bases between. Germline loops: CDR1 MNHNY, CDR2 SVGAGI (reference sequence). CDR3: CASSYSWGGDTEAFF. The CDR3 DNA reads TGTGCCAGCAGTTACTCATGGGGGGGGGACACTGAAGCTTTCTTT.